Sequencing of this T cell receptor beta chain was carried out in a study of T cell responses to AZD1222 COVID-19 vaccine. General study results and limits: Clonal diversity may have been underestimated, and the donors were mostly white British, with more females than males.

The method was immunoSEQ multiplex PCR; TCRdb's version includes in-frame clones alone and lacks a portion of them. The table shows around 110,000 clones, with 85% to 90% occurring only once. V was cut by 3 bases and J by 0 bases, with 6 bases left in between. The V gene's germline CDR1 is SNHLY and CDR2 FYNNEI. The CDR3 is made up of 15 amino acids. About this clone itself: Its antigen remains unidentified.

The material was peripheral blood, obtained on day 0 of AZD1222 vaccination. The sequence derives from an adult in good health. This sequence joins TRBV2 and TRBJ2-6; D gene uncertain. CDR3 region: CASSDYSSGANVLTF. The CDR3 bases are TGTGCCAGCAGTGACTACAGCTCTGGGGCCAACGTCCTGACTTTC.